This TCR beta chain was identified during a study of shared clonotypes between healthy human individuals. Study findings and constraints: Clonotype sharing among the donors was expected to vary with sequencing depth.

Method: immunoSEQ multiplex PCR; TCRdb's copy keeps in-frame clones and lacks some. The repertoire holds around 1,000,000 clones, with 77% as singletons. Germline loops: CDR1 MDHEN, CDR2 SYDVKM. The CDR3 extends over 14 amino acids. The V end lost 2 bases, the J end lost 4 bases, and 11 bases lay between the germline ends. Concerning this clone itself: As yet, its antigen is unknown.

The origin of this receptor is a man younger than 30 in good health. Some clones in this sample may be carry-over from other donors' samples. The J gene is TRBJ1-1, the V gene TRBV28; possible D gene TRBD1, 6 bases. The sample consisted of memory CD4+ T cells from PBMCs. Subset given: CD45RA-negative fraction. CDR3 protein: CASSLSGGFTEAFF. The CDR3, as DNA: TGTGCCAGCAGTTTAAGCGGGGGCTTCACTGAAGCTTTCTTT.